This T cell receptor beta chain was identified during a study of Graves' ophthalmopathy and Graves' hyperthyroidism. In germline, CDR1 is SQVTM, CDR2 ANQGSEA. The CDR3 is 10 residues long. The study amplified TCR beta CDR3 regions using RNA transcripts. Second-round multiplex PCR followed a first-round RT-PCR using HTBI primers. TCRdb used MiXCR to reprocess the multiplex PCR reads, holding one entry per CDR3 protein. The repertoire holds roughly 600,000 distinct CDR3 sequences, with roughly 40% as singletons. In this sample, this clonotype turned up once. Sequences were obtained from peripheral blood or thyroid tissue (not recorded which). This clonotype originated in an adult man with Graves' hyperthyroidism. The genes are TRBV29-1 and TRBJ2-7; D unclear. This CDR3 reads CTASSYEQYF. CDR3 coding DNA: TGCACCGCGAGCTCCTACGAGCAGTACTTC.